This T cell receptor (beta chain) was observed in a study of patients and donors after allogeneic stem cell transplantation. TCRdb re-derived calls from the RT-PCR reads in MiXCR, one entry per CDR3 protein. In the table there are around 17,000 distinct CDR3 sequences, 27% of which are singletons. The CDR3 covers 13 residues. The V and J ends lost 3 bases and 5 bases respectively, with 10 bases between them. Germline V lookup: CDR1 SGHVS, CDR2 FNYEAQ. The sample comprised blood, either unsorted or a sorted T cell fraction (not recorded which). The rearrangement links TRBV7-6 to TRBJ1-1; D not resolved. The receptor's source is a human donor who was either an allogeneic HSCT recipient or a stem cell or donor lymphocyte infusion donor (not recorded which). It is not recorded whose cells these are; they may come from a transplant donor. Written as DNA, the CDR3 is TGTGCCAGCAGCTTTGGACGGGTTACTGAAGCTTTCTTT. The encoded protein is CASSFGRVTEAFF. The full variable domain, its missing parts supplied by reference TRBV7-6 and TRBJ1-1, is GAGVSQSPRYKVTKRGQDVALRCDPISGHVSLYWYRQALGQGPEFLTYFNYEAQQDKSGLPNDRFSAERPEGSISTLTIQRTEQRDSAMYRCASSFGRVTEAFFGQGTRLTVV.